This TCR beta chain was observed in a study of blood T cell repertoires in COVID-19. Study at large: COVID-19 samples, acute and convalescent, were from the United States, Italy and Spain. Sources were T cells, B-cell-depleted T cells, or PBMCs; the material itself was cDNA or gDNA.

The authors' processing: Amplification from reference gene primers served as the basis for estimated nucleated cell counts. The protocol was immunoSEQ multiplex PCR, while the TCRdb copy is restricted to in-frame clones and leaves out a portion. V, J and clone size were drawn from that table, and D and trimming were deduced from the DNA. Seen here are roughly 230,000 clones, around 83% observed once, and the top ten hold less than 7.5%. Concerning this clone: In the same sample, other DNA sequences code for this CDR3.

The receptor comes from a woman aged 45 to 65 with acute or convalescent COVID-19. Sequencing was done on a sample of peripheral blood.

The CDR3 DNA is TGTGCCAGCAGCCTGCCGGGGGGCAATCAGCCCCAGCATTTT. As protein: CASSLPGGNQPQHF. The chain recombines TRBV7-2 with TRBJ1-5; D is possibly TRBD1 (5 bases). CDR1 SGHTA and CDR2 FQGNSA come from the germline V gene. The CDR3 covers 14 residues. Deletions cut 5 bases from V and 2 bases from J, with 10 bases between.